The next 24 T cell receptor beta chains were all read from a single sample in a study of Ad26.COV2.S vaccination and SARS-CoV-2 variants. Described treatment: roughly 20 received Ad26.COV2.S at low or high dose, single or two shots; several received placebo; per-sample allocation not given. All samples were drawn on day 63, counting from the first vaccine or placebo injection. Repertoires were generated with immunoSEQ multiplex PCR, while TCRdb's copy carries only in-frame clones and drops some. The profile shows about 350,000 clones, 88% of them singletons. The sequencing used peripheral blood, collected in a trial of Ad26.COV2.S vaccine versus placebo. Receptor source: a person aged 18-65 years who received the Ad26.COV2.S COVID-19 vaccine or a placebo.

This clone was seen only a few times. The chain employs TRBV5-1 and TRBJ1-2, with D tentatively TRBD1 (6 bases). CDR1 is SGHRS and CDR2 is YFSETQ in the germline V gene. The CDR3 covers 15 residues. Between the trimmed V and J ends, which lost 1 base and 4 bases, there was a span of 14 bases. The CDR3 region is CASSLTGPELYGYTF. CDR3 bases: TGCGCCAGCAGCTTGACAGGGCCGGAACTCTATGGCTACACCTTC.

The genes are TRBV10-3 and TRBJ2-7, with a weak D call TRBD1 (5 bases). V was trimmed by 0 bases and J by 9 bases, leaving 12 bases between them. From germline, CDR1 is ENHRY and CDR2 SYGVKD. CDR3 length: 13 residues. CDR3 nucleotides: TGTGCCATCAGTGAGTCGGGGCCCCCAGGGCAGTACTTC. It encodes CAISESGPPGQYF.

The gene calls are TRBV21-1 and TRBJ2-3; the table assigns TRBD2, which was not confirmed against the DNA. TRBV21-1 is a pseudogene segment. The CDR3 runs 19 residues. CDR3 residues: CASSKGLAGDPNWTDTQYF. CDR3 in DNA: TGTGCCAGCAGCAAAGGGCTAGCGGGGGATCCCAATTGGACAGATACGCAGTATTTT.

In nucleotides, the CDR3 is TGTGCCAGCAGTTTACCAGCGCCCCTCTACGAGCAGTACTTC. The encoded protein is CASSLPAPLYEQYF. The V gene is TRBV2, the J gene TRBJ2-7, with unresolved D. Trimming cost V 5 bases and J 3 bases, with 14 bases left between them. The length of the CDR3 is 14 residues. Germline CDR1 is SNHLY and CDR2 is FYNNEI.

Here the CDR3 reads CASSAQTGLPYEQYF. CDR3 DNA: TGTGCCAGCAGCGCCCAGACAGGGTTGCCCTACGAGCAGTACTTC. The rearrangement links TRBV9 to TRBJ2-7; 7 bases agree with TRBD1. J lost 2 bases, V lost 3 bases, and 8 bases had no gene match. Germline CDR1 is SGDLS and CDR2 is YYNGEE. The CDR3 is 15 amino acids.

CDR3 amino acids: CASTLTGVSGNTIYF. In nucleotides, the CDR3 is TGTGCCAGCACCCTTACTGGAGTCTCTGGAAACACCATATATTTT. V and J are TRBV4-2 and TRBJ1-3; D is unresolved. This CDR3 spans 15 amino acids. Germline-derived CDR1 and CDR2 are LGHNA and YNFKEQ. V was trimmed by 7 bases and J by 0 bases, leaving 13 bases between them.

V is TRBV9 and J is TRBJ1-5; D uncertain. Germline loops: CDR1 SGDLS, CDR2 YYNGEE. This CDR3 is built from 15 residues. Trimming cost V 0 bases and J 3 bases, with 10 bases left between them. CDR3 in DNA: TGTGCCAGCAGCGTAGGTCAGGCCGACAATCAGCCCCAGCATTTT. Amino acid sequence: CASSVGQADNQPQHF. Based on the CDR3 plus reference TRBV9 and TRBJ1-5, the full variable domain is DSGVTQTPKHLITATGQRVTLRCSPRSGDLSVYWYQQSLDQGLQFLIQYYNGEERAKGNILERFSAQQFPDLHSELNLSSLELGDSALYFCASSVGQADNQPQHFGDGTRLSIL.

This clone has a handful of counts. The gene calls are TRBV19 and TRBJ1-5; D is unclear. Germline CDR1 and CDR2: LNHDA and SQIVND (reference sequence). There are 15 residues in the CDR3. The V and J ends lost 7 bases and 0 bases respectively, with 13 bases between them. The CDR3 DNA reads as TGTGCCAGTACCCCGACGGATTATAGCAATCAGCCCCAGCATTTT. Protein sequence: CASTPTDYSNQPQHF.

The gene calls are TRBV19 and TRBJ1-1, with D perhaps TRBD1 (5 bases). Trimming cost V 5 bases and J 11 bases, with 18 bases left between them. The CDR3 is made up of 13 amino acids. Germline CDR1 is LNHDA and CDR2 is SQIVND (reference sequence). CDR3 coding DNA: TGTGCCAGTAGTTCGTCCCAGGCAGGGAGGGCTTTCTTT. Translation: CASSSSQAGRAFF.

The chain couples TRBV7-9 to TRBJ2-7; weak D call: TRBD2 (5 bases). CDR3 size: 15 residues. Per the germline V gene, CDR1 is SEHNR and CDR2 is FQNEAQ (reference sequence). V was trimmed by 6 bases and J by 0 bases, leaving 15 bases between them. The CDR3 protein is CASSSTLEYSYEQYF. The CDR3 coding sequence is TGTGCCAGCAGTTCGACACTAGAGTACTCCTACGAGCAGTACTTC.

The chain is built from TRBV7-2 and TRBJ1-4, with a tentative D call TRBD1 (6 bases). Germline CDR1 and CDR2: SGHTA and FQGNSA. CDR3 length: 15 residues. Trimming cost V 4 bases and J 3 bases, with 12 bases left between them. The CDR3 coding sequence is TGTGCCAGCAGCTCACAGGGAGCGGCTAATGAAAAACTGTTTTTT. Translation gives CASSSQGAANEKLFF.

The V gene is TRBV7-8, the J gene TRBJ2-7; 8 bases align to TRBD2. Germline CDR1 reads SGHVS; CDR2 reads FQNEAQ. J lost 3 bases, V lost 5 bases, and 9 bases had no gene match. The CDR3 sequence is 15 residues long. The CDR3 loop is CASSLALAELYEQYF. Here the CDR3 DNA reads TGTGCCAGCAGCCTCGCACTAGCGGAACTCTACGAGCAGTACTTC.

This clone showed up just once. This sample also contains other DNA sequences that code for the same CDR3. CDR3 residues: CASSDEKLFF. DNA of the CDR3: TGTGCCAGCTCAGACGAAAAACTGTTTTTT. The chain links TRBV28 to TRBJ1-4, with D uncertain. Germline lookup yields CDR1 MDHEN and CDR2 SYDVKM. The length of the CDR3 is 10 residues. Deletions cut 8 bases from V and 8 bases from J, with 6 bases between.

V usage is TRBV29-1 and J usage is TRBJ2-1; no clear D. The CDR3 runs 12 residues. Germline V gene sequence: CDR1 SQVTM, CDR2 ANQGSEA. Trimming shortened V by 4 bases and J by 6 bases, and 10 bases separated the two germline ends. The CDR3 bases are TGCAGCGTTGTACGGCAGATCAATGAGCAGTTCTTC. Translation gives CSVVRQINEQFF.

The CDR3 loop reads CASTRDGYNQPQHF. DNA of the CDR3: TGTGCCAGCACTCGCGACGGCTACAATCAGCCCCAGCATTTT. The rearrangement links TRBV7-2 to TRBJ1-5; D is unresolved. The germline V gene encodes CDR1 SGHTA and CDR2 FQGNSA. The CDR3 is made up of 14 amino acids. V lost 7 bases and J 3 bases, leaving 13 bases between the germline ends.

The sample holds one count of this clone. The chain combines TRBV27 with TRBJ2-1; perhaps D is TRBD1 or TRBD2 (5 bases each). With 0 bases removed from V and 7 bases from J, the gap between germline ends came to 16 bases. The V gene's germline CDR1 is MNHEY and CDR2 SMNVEV (reference sequence). This CDR3 spans 16 amino acids. Here the CDR3 reads CASSLSSVGVGNEQFF. CDR3 in DNA: TGTGCCAGCAGTTTATCTAGCGTGGGGGTTGGTAATGAGCAGTTCTTC.

The V gene is TRBV2, the J gene TRBJ1-1; TRBD1 aligns across 9 bases. The J segment lost 2 bases and the V segment lost 7 bases, leaving 5 bases of the junction unmatched. The germline CDR1 and CDR2 sequences are SNHLY and FYNNEI. The CDR3 spans 14 residues. The CDR3 sequence is CASKWGQGNTEAFF. CDR3 in DNA: TGTGCCAGCAAATGGGGACAGGGTAACACTGAAGCTTTCTTT.

The rearrangement uses TRBV30 and TRBJ1-6; D is unresolved. The V end lost 7 bases, the J end lost 8 bases, and 12 bases lay between the germline ends. CDR1 is GTSNPN and CDR2 is SVGIG in the germline V gene (reference sequence). There are 12 residues in the CDR3. In DNA, the CDR3 is TGTGCCTCCGCCGATTTTGATTCACCCCTCCACTTT. Encoded protein: CASADFDSPLHF.

The V gene is TRBV7-8, the J gene TRBJ1-5; no firm D call. This CDR3 comprises 14 residues. Germline assignment: CDR1 SGHVS and CDR2 FQNEAQ. Trimming shortened V by 5 bases and J by 7 bases, and 15 bases separated the two germline ends. In DNA form, the CDR3 reads TGTGCCAGCAGCCCCGGGGTGGCGCTCCAGCCCCAGCATTTT. Protein sequence: CASSPGVALQPQHF.

DNA for the CDR3: TGTGCCAGCAGTTCCGGGGGTAATCAGCCCCAGCATTTT. This gives the protein CASSSGGNQPQHF. V and J are TRBV6-2 or TRBV6-3 and TRBJ1-5, with D perhaps TRBD1 (5 bases). Trimming removed 4 bases from V and 4 bases from J, with 8 bases in between. Germline CDR1 MNHEY, CDR2 SVGEGT. The CDR3 covers 13 residues.

This clone has a single count. The chain employs TRBV11-1 and TRBJ2-1; D possibly corresponds to TRBD2 (6 bases). Germline V CDR1 and CDR2: SGHAT, FQDESV (reference sequence). This CDR3 has 14 amino acids. Trimming shortened V by 0 bases and J by 4 bases, and 7 bases separated the two germline ends. Written as DNA, the CDR3 is TGTGCCAGCAGCTTAGCGGGGGGATACAATGAGCAGTTCTTC. It yields the protein CASSLAGGYNEQFF.

This clone appeared a single time. This chain joins TRBV3-1 (or the pseudogene TRBV3-2) and TRBJ2-1; D is unclear. V was shortened by 0 bases and J by 0 bases, with 12 bases between the two germline ends. The CDR3 contains 17 residues. Germline CDR1 is LGHDT and CDR2 is YNNKEL (reference sequence). The CDR3 DNA is TGTGCCAGCAGCCAAGAGATTACCGTAAGCTCCTACAATGAGCAGTTCTTC. It specifies CASSQEITVSSYNEQFF.

The chain joins TRBV6-1 to TRBJ1-1, with 8 bases lining up with TRBD1. Germline-derived CDR1 and CDR2 are MNHNS and SASEGT. Trimming took 5 bases from V and 10 from J; bases not matched to a gene: 12. The CDR3 length is 14 residues. In DNA form, the CDR3 reads TGTGCCAGCAGTCTACACGGACAGGGAGAGGTAGCTTTCTTT. It is translated as CASSLHGQGEVAFF.

J is TRBJ2-5 and V is TRBV7-2; 8 bases map to TRBD1. Trimming removed 1 base from V and 5 bases from J; junction bases left unmatched: 3. Germline V gene lookup returns CDR1 SGHTA and CDR2 FQGNSA. The length of the CDR3 is 14 residues. The CDR3 loop reads CASSLGRGRETQYF. Here the CDR3 DNA reads TGTGCCAGCAGCTTAGGCAGGGGGCGCGAGACCCAGTACTTC.